These 4 T cell receptor beta chains share one sample of origin, sequenced in a study of shared clonotypes between healthy human individuals. As defined, naive CD8 cells were CD45RO-negative and positively selected for CCR7, with terminally differentiated effector memory CD45RA+ cells excluded. TCRdb's copy holds only in-frame clones and misses some; the assay was immunoSEQ multiplex PCR. Found here are 750,000 to 1,000,000 clones, around 93% of them singletons; the top ten hold approximately 25%. Material: naive CD8+ T cells sorted from blood. These receptors originate from a man aged 30-40 years in good health.

In regard to this clone: Compared with germline, one end of the junction differs, possibly owing to a read error. This chain joins TRBV5-5 and TRBJ2-7; D is unresolved. This CDR3 is built from 14 residues. Germline lookup yields CDR1 SGHKS and CDR2 YYEKEE (reference sequence). CDR3 sequence reads: CTSSPRLDSYEQYF. The CDR3, as DNA: TGTACCAGCAGCCCTAGACTGGACTCCTACGAGCAGTACTTC.

The chain carries TRBV7-6 and TRBJ2-3; D unresolved. The CDR3 runs 13 residues. Trimming removed 4 bases from V and 3 bases from J, with 8 bases in between. Germline-derived CDR1 and CDR2 are SGHVS and FNYEAQ. CDR3 loop: CASSSLRTDTQYF. CDR3 nucleotides: TGTGCCAGCAGCTCCTTAAGGACAGATACGCAGTATTTT. Combining the CDR3 with reference TRBV7-6 and TRBJ2-3 gives the whole variable domain GAGVSQSPRYKVTKRGQDVALRCDPISGHVSLYWYRQALGQGPEFLTYFNYEAQQDKSGLPNDRFSAERPEGSISTLTIQRTEQRDSAMYRCASSSLRTDTQYFGPGTRLTVL.

This clone was counted once. The genes are TRBV10-2 and TRBJ2-1; D not certain. CDR1 is WSHSY, CDR2 SAAADI, per germline. The V end was cut by 1 base, the J end by 8 bases, with 9 bases between. This CDR3 contains 13 residues. The chain's CDR3 is CASSEWLGDEQFF. CDR3 DNA sequence: TGCGCCAGCAGTGAGTGGCTCGGCGATGAGCAGTTCTTC.

V gene TRBV5-1 combines with J gene TRBJ2-3, with a weak D call TRBD1 (5 bases). Germline V CDR1 and CDR2: SGHRS, YFSETQ. V dropped 0 bases and J dropped 2 bases, with 10 bases sitting between them. CDR3 size: 15 residues. CDR3 nucleotides: TGCGCCAGCAGCTTGGAAGGGGCCCCCACAGATACGCAGTATTTT. It encodes CASSLEGAPTDTQYF.